A single sample is the source of the 25 T cell receptor beta chains below, sequenced in a study of blood T cell repertoires in COVID-19. Clones were sequenced by immunoSEQ multiplex PCR, and TCRdb holds only the in-frame ones, with some missing. The sample comprises over 45,000 clones, 85% to 95% of which are singletons, and roughly 3.9% rests with the top ten. The sequencing sample was made of peripheral blood. The receptors come from a man in his forties or fifties with acute or convalescent COVID-19.

J is TRBJ2-4 and V is TRBV5-5; perhaps TRBD1 as D (6 bases). Trimming cost V 4 bases and J 7 bases, with 12 bases left between them. The CDR3 is made up of 13 amino acids. CDR1 and CDR2 (germline): SGHKS, YYEKEE (reference sequence). CDR3 sequence: CASSPGVGNIQYF. The DNA for the CDR3 is TGTGCCAGCAGCCCAGGGGTGGGGAACATTCAGTACTTC.

The chain is built from TRBV19 and TRBJ2-1; 11 nucleotides match TRBD1. The CDR3 runs to 16 residues. V was clipped by 5 bases and J by 6 bases; unmatched bases: 9. Germline assignment: CDR1 LNHDA and CDR2 SQIVND (reference sequence). This CDR3 reads CASSDPRDRGSNEQFF. In nucleotides, the CDR3 is TGTGCCAGTAGTGATCCCCGGGACAGGGGGAGCAATGAGCAGTTCTTC. Variable domain in full (rest from reference TRBV19 and TRBJ2-1): DGGITQSPKYLFRKEGQNVTLSCEQNLNHDAMYWYRQDPGQGLRLIYYSQIVNDFQKGDIAEGYSVSREKKESFPLTVTSAQKNPTAFYLCASSDPRDRGSNEQFFGPGTRLTVL.

A single count supports this clone. The V call is TRBV18, the J call TRBJ1-1; the D gene is possibly TRBD1 (5 bases). Germline V gives CDR1 KGHSH, CDR2 LQKENI. This CDR3 is 13 amino acids long. Trimming stripped 4 bases from V and 1 base from J, with 7 bases between. CDR3 in amino acids: CASSLGGNTEAFF. CDR3 sequence (DNA): TGTGCCAGCTCACTGGGGGGGAACACTGAAGCTTTCTTT.

This chain uses TRBV4-3 with TRBJ2-1; TRBD2 is a possible D gene (6 bases). Germline CDR1 and CDR2: LGHNA and YSLEER. V shed 0 bases and J shed 5 bases, with 11 bases lying between them. The CDR3 has 15 amino acids. The CDR3 region is CASSQEPGANNEQFF. The CDR3 nucleotides read TGCGCCAGCAGCCAAGAACCGGGAGCTAACAATGAGCAGTTCTTC.

This clone has only one observation. J is TRBJ2-7 and V is TRBV7-2; the match to TRBD1 covers 9 bases. This CDR3 spans 13 amino acids. V was clipped by 3 bases and J by 5 bases; unmatched bases: 2. Germline V gives CDR1 SGHTA, CDR2 FQGNSA. As DNA, the CDR3 is TGTGCCAGCAGCTTCGGGACAGGGAACGAGCAGTACTTC. Translated, it gives CASSFGTGNEQYF. The full variable domain, rest sourced from reference TRBV7-2 and TRBJ2-7, is GAGVSQSPSNKVTEKGKDVELRCDPISGHTALYWYRQSLGQGLEFLIYFQGNSAPDKSGLPSDRFSAERTGGSVSTLTIQRTQQEDSAVYLCASSFGTGNEQYFGPGTRLTVT.

The V and J genes are TRBV6-2 or TRBV6-3 and TRBJ2-1; TRBD2 aligns across 10 bases. Germline V gene lookup returns CDR1 MNHEY and CDR2 SVGEGT. The CDR3 extends over 19 amino acids. The ends lost 4 bases at V and 1 base at J; junction bases unmatched: 13. The CDR3 DNA sequence: TGTGCCAGCAGTTCCCGACTCCATCCTAGCGGGAGATCCTACAATGAGCAGTTCTTC. Encoded protein: CASSSRLHPSGRSYNEQFF.

This sequence joins TRBV7-9 and TRBJ1-2; D is unresolved. The CDR3 is 13 residues long. Trimming removed 1 base at V and 4 bases at J, with 7 bases between. CDR1 and CDR2 (germline): SEHNR, FQNEAQ (reference sequence). CDR3 sequence: CASSLGRSYGYTF. The DNA for the CDR3 is TGTGCCAGCAGCTTAGGTCGCAGCTATGGCTACACCTTC.

The chain combines TRBV29-1 with TRBJ1-2; 8 bases fit TRBD1. This CDR3 comprises 15 residues. The V gene end was trimmed by 0 bases and the J gene end by 4 bases; junction bases not matched to a gene: 7. The germline CDR1 and CDR2 sequences are SQVTM and ANQGSEA. The CDR3 reads CSVEDLKTGAYGYTF. In DNA, the CDR3 is TGCAGCGTTGAAGATCTTAAGACAGGGGCCTATGGCTACACCTTC. Based on the CDR3 plus reference TRBV29-1 and TRBJ1-2, the full variable domain is SAVISQKPSRDICQRGTSLTIQCQVDSQVTMMFWYRQQPGQSLTLIATANQGSEATYESGFVIDKFPISRPNLTFSTLTVSNMSPEDSSIYLCSVEDLKTGAYGYTFGSGTRLTVV.

The chain carries TRBV6-6 and TRBJ1-6; D is uncertain. The CDR3 spans 14 residues. Trimming removed 5 bases from V and 3 bases from J, with 8 bases in between. Germline V gene sequence: CDR1 MNHNY, CDR2 SVGAGI (reference sequence). The CDR3 region has the DNA TGTGCCAGCAGTGCACAGCTCTATAATTCACCCCTCCACTTT. Translated, it gives CASSAQLYNSPLHF.

This clone has just a few counts. V is TRBV18 and J is TRBJ1-3; 7 bases are shared with TRBD1. This CDR3 region has 16 residues. V was clipped by 7 bases and J by 0 bases; unmatched bases: 9. Per germline, CDR1 KGHSH and CDR2 LQKENI. The CDR3 reads CASFSSGTVSGNTIYF. In nucleotides, the CDR3 is TGTGCCAGCTTTTCCTCCGGGACAGTCTCTGGAAACACCATATATTTT.

The V and J genes are TRBV4-2 and TRBJ2-1; possibly TRBD2 for D (5 bases). The CDR3 covers 13 residues. The germline CDR1 and CDR2 sequences are LGHNA and YNFKEQ. The V gene lost 4 bases and the J gene lost 9 bases, with 13 bases spanning the gap. CDR3: CASSPNSEGEQFF. As DNA, the CDR3 is TGTGCCAGCAGCCCCAACAGCGAGGGTGAGCAGTTCTTC.

This chain joins TRBV7-8 and TRBJ1-1, with 7 bases fitting TRBD1. From germline, CDR1 is SGHVS and CDR2 FQNEAQ. V gave up 4 bases and J gave up 2 bases; unmatched junction bases: 7. The CDR3 is made up of 15 amino acids. The CDR3 region has the DNA TGTGCCAGCAGCTCATGGACAGGAGCTAACACTGAAGCTTTCTTT. This gives the protein CASSSWTGANTEAFF.

The chain couples TRBV13 to TRBJ2-7; D is possibly TRBD2 (6 bases). In germline, CDR1 is PRHDT, CDR2 FYEKMQ (reference sequence). V lost 3 bases, J lost 2 bases, and 11 bases lay in between. The CDR3 totals 14 residues. The CDR3: CASSFGSRAYEQYF. The CDR3 coding sequence is TGTGCCAGCAGCTTCGGGAGTCGGGCCTACGAGCAGTACTTC.

CDR3 sequence: CASSSIGRGGETQYF. Here the CDR3 DNA reads TGTGCCAGCAGCTCCATCGGCAGGGGTGGAGAGACCCAGTACTTC. V usage is TRBV7-2 and J usage is TRBJ2-5, with D perhaps TRBD1 (6 bases). Germline CDR1 SGHTA, CDR2 FQGNSA. CDR3 length equals 15 residues. V was clipped by 4 bases and J by 4 bases, with 16 bases between them.

This chain connects TRBV2 to TRBJ2-1, with 10 positions matching TRBD2. The CDR3 runs 15 residues. J lost 9 bases, V lost 7 bases, and 12 bases had no gene match. Germline V CDR1 and CDR2: SNHLY, FYNNEI. The CDR3 loop reads CASTPLAGASGEQFF. The CDR3, as DNA: TGTGCCAGCACTCCTCTAGCGGGAGCGTCAGGTGAGCAGTTCTTC.

The CDR3: CASSPPWQVGNTIYF. CDR3 nucleotides: TGTGCCAGCAGCCCACCCTGGCAGGTTGGAAACACCATATATTTT. The V gene is TRBV3-1 (or the pseudogene TRBV3-2), the J gene TRBJ1-3; D not resolved. The CDR3 length is 15 residues. Between the trimmed V and J ends, which lost 4 bases and 3 bases, there was a span of 13 bases. The germline CDR1 and CDR2 sequences are LGHDT and YNNKEL (reference sequence).

The chain combines TRBV29-1 with TRBJ2-2; 11 bases are shared with TRBD2. This CDR3 contains 13 residues. CDR1 is SQVTM and CDR2 is ANQGSEA in the germline V gene. The V gene end was trimmed by 7 bases and the J gene end by 5 bases; junction bases not matched to a gene: 3. CDR3: CSGSSGRTGELFF. In nucleotides, the CDR3 is TGCAGCGGGTCTAGCGGGAGGACCGGGGAGCTGTTTTTT.

The V call is TRBV3-1 (or the pseudogene TRBV3-2), the J call TRBJ2-1; 8 positions match TRBD2. Per germline, CDR1 LGHDT and CDR2 YNNKEL (reference sequence). V was clipped by 2 bases and J by 12 bases; unmatched bases: 3. The CDR3 totals 12 residues. CDR3 DNA sequence: TGTGCCAGCAGCCAAATGGCGGGAGGGCAGTTCTTC. Its protein is CASSQMAGGQFF.

The chain employs TRBV10-2 and TRBJ2-3; TRBD1 matches at 10 bases. The germline gives CDR1 WSHSY, CDR2 SAAADI. CDR3 length: 17 amino acids. Germline trimming cut 3 bases from V and 6 bases from J; bases unmatched to any gene: 12. The CDR3 region has the DNA TGCGCCAGCAGTGACTCCGGGACAGGGGCTGGGCTTGATACGCAGTATTTT. It encodes CASSDSGTGAGLDTQYF.

This chain uses TRBV11-2 with TRBJ2-2, with D maybe TRBD2 (6 bases). Germline V lookup: CDR1 SGHAT, CDR2 FQNNGV. This CDR3 has 14 amino acids. The V end was cut by 5 bases, the J end by 6 bases, with 13 bases between. The CDR3 loop is CASSLNPGAGELFF. The CDR3 region has the DNA TGTGCCAGCAGCCTGAACCCGGGAGCCGGGGAGCTGTTTTTT.

The chain is built from TRBV29-1 and TRBJ2-5; 9 nucleotides agree with TRBD1. CDR1 is SQVTM, CDR2 ANQGSEA, per germline. Losses at the gene ends were 6 bases for V and 7 bases for J; bases not matched to a gene: 6. The CDR3 length is 12 residues. CDR3 nucleotide sequence: TGCAGCGTCGGAGGGACAGGGCGGACCCAGTACTTC. Protein sequence: CSVGGTGRTQYF.

The chain links TRBV5-5 to TRBJ1-2, with a tentative D call TRBD1 (5 bases). The CDR3 totals 17 residues. Germline V gene data show CDR1 as SGHKS and CDR2 as YYEKEE (reference sequence). V lost 5 bases to trimming and J lost 4 bases, with 24 bases between them. Here the CDR3 reads CASRPGRALTETYGYTF. CDR3 nucleotide sequence: TGTGCCAGCAGGCCCGGTCGGGCTTTGACAGAAACCTATGGCTACACCTTC.

The chain links TRBV21-1 to TRBJ2-7; the table names TRBD1, a call not compared with the DNA. TRBV21-1 is a recognized pseudogene. This CDR3 region has 16 residues. Written as DNA, the CDR3 is TGTGCCAGCAGCAAACTCTGGGGCGGTCTCTCCTACGAGCAGTACTTC. It encodes CASSKLWGGLSYEQYF.

The CDR3 DNA reads as TGTGCCAGCAGTTTACCCGGACAGGGGACCGAGCAGTACTTC. Its translation is CASSLPGQGTEQYF. The J gene is TRBJ2-7, the V gene TRBV27; 9 bases are a match to TRBD1. The CDR3 extends over 14 amino acids. CDR1 and CDR2 from the germline V gene are MNHEY and SMNVEV (reference sequence). J lost 6 bases, V lost 2 bases, and 5 bases had no gene match.

This chain uses TRBV29-1 with TRBJ1-2; 10 nucleotides line up with TRBD1. The V gene's germline CDR1 is SQVTM and CDR2 ANQGSEA. V lost 7 bases and J lost 4; bases outside the gene matches: 3. The CDR3 totals 12 residues. CDR3 loop: CSAGTGAYGYTF. As DNA, the CDR3 is TGCAGCGCCGGGACAGGGGCCTATGGCTACACCTTC. Complete variable domain (other parts from reference TRBV29-1 and TRBJ1-2): SAVISQKPSRDICQRGTSLTIQCQVDSQVTMMFWYRQQPGQSLTLIATANQGSEATYESGFVIDKFPISRPNLTFSTLTVSNMSPEDSSIYLCSAGTGAYGYTFGSGTRLTVV.